This entry describes one T cell receptor beta chain. Antigen specificity is unknown. The germline gives CDR1 SGHRS, CDR2 YFSETQ. V was clipped by 1 base and J by 2 bases; unmatched bases: 8. CDR3 length: 17 residues. A second roughly 6 to 12 cycle PCR used barcoded and J-beta primers. The yield of each sample was at least 2.5 million CDR3-containing paired-end reads. TCRdb ran MiXCR on the 5' RACE reads and lists one entry per CDR3 protein. The repertoire includes hundreds of thousands of distinct CDR3 sequences, about 54% of them detected once, and over 30% sits in the top ten. Aged about 6 to 100, donors were systemically healthy Caucasians from Russia. The sample originates from a study of blood T cells in healthy people across ages. Notes on the study in general: Age advanced and TCR beta diversity per million T cells fell, roughly linearly.

Sequencing was carried out using blood. The chain is built from TRBV5-1 and TRBJ2-7; TRBD2 agrees at 11 bases. This TCR came from a man aged 55 to 69 in good health. The CDR3 DNA sequence: TGCGCCAGCAGCTTGCTCCCTCTAGCGGGGGGCACCTACGAGCAGTACTTC. Translating it yields CASSLLPLAGGTYEQYF.